These 4 T cell receptor beta chains originate from one sample sequenced in a study of yellow fever vaccine responses in identical twins. TCRdb analysed the RT-PCR reads with MiXCR anew, one entry per CDR3 protein. This table has 30,000 to 40,000 distinct CDR3 sequences, less than 70% appearing once. This sample comprised T cells from blood (PBMCs), unsorted or a sorted subset (not recorded which), obtained before or after yellow fever vaccination (not recorded which). The receptor source for this set is a woman under 30 who received the yellow fever vaccine.

The chain recombines TRBV5-1 with TRBJ1-2, with D unresolved. The germline gives CDR1 SGHRS, CDR2 YFSETQ. The CDR3 is made up of 13 amino acids. Trimming cost V 4 bases and J 2 bases, with 9 bases left between them. CDR3 in DNA: TGCGCCAGCAGCGAGGAAGGAAACTATGGCTACACCTTC. Its protein product is CASSEEGNYGYTF.

The chain combines TRBV6-2 or TRBV6-3 with TRBJ2-5; D is possibly TRBD2 (6 bases). Germline CDR1 and CDR2: MNHEY and SVGEGT. With 3 bases removed from V and 5 bases from J, the gap between germline ends came to 13 bases. The CDR3 sequence is 14 residues long. The CDR3: CASSYGRRWETQYF. CDR3 nucleotide sequence: TGTGCCAGCAGTTATGGGAGGAGGTGGGAGACCCAGTACTTC.

This clonotype appeared a few times. This chain connects TRBV6-5 to TRBJ2-3; D remains unclear. There are 10 residues in the CDR3. The germline V gene has CDR1 MNHEY and CDR2 SVGAGI. Trimming shortened V by 9 bases and J by 2 bases, and 3 bases separated the two germline ends. CDR3 region: CARPTDTQYF. The CDR3 DNA sequence: TGTGCCAGACCCACAGATACGCAGTATTTT.

This clonotype was found once. The rearrangement links TRBV10-1 to TRBJ2-7; D is ambiguous. Germline V CDR1 and CDR2: WNHNN, SYGVQD (reference sequence). Trimming pared 5 bases from V and 1 base from J, leaving 9 bases between. The CDR3 has 13 amino acids. The CDR3 protein is CASSNSPSYEQYF. The CDR3 coding sequence is TGCGCCAGCAGTAACTCTCCATCCTACGAGCAGTACTTC.